This T cell receptor (beta chain) was sequenced in a study of cytomegalovirus exposure and HLA in healthy donors (dated by TCRdb to about 2017). With regard to the full study: An earlier analysis of 550 to 700 of the donors reported roughly 270 Gb of sequence data and 117 million unique TCR beta sequences from approximately 180 million T cells. Roughly 290 gigabases of sequencing data and roughly 80 million unique TCR sequences made up an early release that covered around 640 HLA-typed donors. The genetic ancestry cluster associated with self-reported Caucasian donors included 80% to 90% of the 398 genotyped donors. The study was designed to test whether signatures of past pathogen exposure could be identified by cataloging public T cell receptors. The study used immunosequencing to profile the T cell repertoires of 666 subjects and linked those repertoires to cytomegalovirus serostatus. Besides the first cohort of about 730 subjects, a separate validation cohort made up of over 95 different subjects was used. To predict cytomegalovirus infection status, the study brought together high-throughput TCR immunosequencing, statistical association of individual TCRs with disease status, and machine learning. A later analysis re-analyzed previously published TCR beta repertoires from approximately 670 donors and added high-resolution HLA genotyping to study TCR occurrence patterns. In the later analysis, no new phenotypic data were used to find candidate immune exposures; instead, reliance was placed on TCR beta sequences and their occurrence across donors. To decide whether each TCR beta V gene segment behaved as functional or pseudogenic, an earlier analysis of some 600 of the donors relied on high-throughput TCR beta sequencing. Donor age, sex, ethnicity and CMV serostatus were collected together with the repertoire data. A later genetic analysis used genome-wide SNP genotypes for about 60% of the roughly 700 donors, treating that subset as a discovery cohort. All discovery cohort repertoires had been generated using a single sequencing platform. HLA typing included class I and class II loci at four-digit resolution. The number of donors typed differed by locus, with roughly 629-640 for A, B, C, DRB1 and DQB1, more than 500 for DQA1, about 610 for DPA1, and some 470 for DPB1. Because of strong linkage in the cohort, roughly five DR-DQ haplotypes were treated as single units for association and clustering. On average, about 200,000 unique TCR beta nucleotide sequences were sequenced per donor among some 420 genotyped donors of the cohort, with roughly 18% of those sequences being non-productive.

In total, 630 or so healthy bone marrow donors made up the cohort. At the time of sampling, all cohort members were nominally healthy, though unrecorded immune exposures were likely present. The donor tested CMV seropositive and was one of the 289 seropositive cohort members. A peripheral blood sample was provided by each donor, and peripheral blood mononuclear cells were used for TCR beta sequencing. Genomic DNA extraction from the blood cell samples was performed with the Qiagen DNeasy Blood Extraction Kit. Counted from cysteine to phenylalanine, this CDR3 has 15 amino acids. The DNA shown is the 45-base CDR3, in frame from base 1. CDR1 and CDR2 (KGHSH, LQKENI) derive from the germline V gene. V drops 2 bases and J drops 4 bases, leaving 14 bases in between. Of note for this clone: The antigen it recognizes is unknown. Nothing much larger sits one base from this clone, and base qualities are not available.

Overall results and qualifications from the work: Several of the top co-occurrence clusters appeared to be linked to parvovirus B19, influenza, CMV and Epstein-Barr virus, according to a later analysis. According to a later analysis, most CMV-associated TCR beta chains appeared to be HLA-restricted, and the HLA associations seemed to be driven largely by CMV exposure. In vitro tests confirmed that three of the cytomegalovirus-associated TCR beta chains recognize cytomegalovirus antigens. The study listed 164 TCR beta chains as associated with cytomegalovirus. The 87-base-pair reads could not distinguish some IMGT-functional V segments, including TRBV6-2 and TRBV6-3, so those segments were excluded. In this cohort, only TCR beta chains were sequenced, and detectable features were limited by the absence of alpha or paired-chain data. According to the authors, the approach could potentially be generalized to other disease states and immunological phenotypes. In a later analysis, TCR association rates were found to vary across HLA loci, with the most associated TCRs seen for DRB1 alleles and the fewest for HLA-C alleles. Strong co-occurrence of HLA alleles, especially DR and DQ, made assigning TCR associations to individual alleles difficult. V-gene and J-gene trimming of TCR beta chains was associated with a missense DCLRE1C variant in a later genetic analysis, and the association was replicated in an independent cohort. A later analysis associated 17,000 or so TCR beta sequences with specific HLA alleles at a false discovery rate of 0.05. Sequencing depth was assumed to be roughly uniform across donors in the presence/absence analyses, though that assumption may not hold. A further reported finding was that TCR beta sequences accurately predicted the HLA-A and HLA-B alleles for most subjects in the first cohort. Because some donors lacked HLA typing at each locus, the association tests relied only on the typed subset. A later genetic analysis reported fewer N-insertions in productive TCRs among donors in an Asian-associated ancestry cluster than the approximately 700-donor mean. Cytomegalovirus status was reported to be diagnosed by the classifier with high specificity and sensitivity in both the original and validation cohorts. In an earlier analysis of some 500 of the donors, most TCR beta V segments appeared in productive rearrangements about 90% or about 30% of the time, broadly matching IMGT annotations. A cluster of highly shared sequence variants was judged likely to represent a technical artifact of the sequencing pipeline. Roughly 15 rarely observed V segments, including chromosome 9 orphons, were excluded from the earlier analysis of approximately 500 of the donors because counts were too low. Linkage disequilibrium might explain the correlated functional status among segregating V segments, but an unknown experimental factor could not be excluded. In a later analysis, HLA-associated TCR beta chains showed more clonal expansion and lower generation probabilities than non-associated chains that were equally common. Most TCR sequences were observed very rarely across donors, whereas some public TCRs were present in many individuals. The only immune exposure information available for the cohort was CMV serostatus.

The library was obtained by the immunoSEQ multiplex PCR assay. The multiplex PCR relied on a mix of 60 forward primers for TCR Vbeta segments and 13 reverse primers for TCR Jbeta segments. The CDR3 region of rearranged TCR beta genes was amplified from genomic DNA by a multiplex PCR assay. On the Illumina HiSeq System, the amplified TCR beta libraries were sequenced as 87-base-pair reads. The published analysis was carried out like this. In a later analysis, roughly 80 million unique TCR beta chains were counted across the approximately 620 repertoires, and about 10 million of these chains were shared by at least two donors. A nearest-neighbor algorithm error-corrected the raw reads and collapsed the reads into unique sequences, merging closely related sequences to remove PCR and sequencing errors. Alignment of CDR3 sequences to IMGT reference sequences was used to assign V, D and J gene segments. For a sequence to be retained, at least a six-nucleotide match to both a V gene segment and a J gene segment was required. Rearrangements were called productive when the CDR3 lacked stop codons and stayed in frame with V and J; all others were non-productive. Following IMGT convention, CDR3 was defined as the stretch from the second conserved V-encoded cysteine to the conserved J-encoded phenylalanine. Sequences without an unambiguous match to a single V gene segment were excluded from the earlier analysis of about 640 of the donors. An earlier analysis of some 610 of the donors called V segments functional above 56.7% productive rearrangements and segregating when the between-donor standard deviation exceeded 5%. A statistical classification framework was built to diagnose cytomegalovirus status from the catalog of TCR beta chain sequences. In a later analysis, TCR nucleotide sequences were compared against IMGT/GENE-DB human TR gene sequences so that V and J genes could be assigned. The TCRdist pipeline was used in a later analysis to assign CDR3 sequences and most-parsimonious VDJ recombination scenarios. In a later analysis, each TCR beta chain was defined by its CDR3 amino acid sequence together with its V-gene family, and reads without a unique V-gene family were excluded. As a way to deal with suspected cross-contamination and a sequencing artifact, a later analysis dropped approximately 590 nucleotide sequences that were highly shared and had low generation probability. In a later analysis, a clonal expansion index for each public chain was calculated from normalized within-repertoire ranks of inferred template counts. Generation probabilities in a later analysis came from a VDJ recombination model fitted to out-of-frame rearrangements, and those results were checked against IGoR. In a later analysis, hypergeometric tests were used to score TCR-TCR, TCR-HLA and TCR-CMV co-occurrence, with a repertoire-size bias correction applied to TCR pairs. In a later analysis, false discovery rates were estimated by permuting HLA or CMV assignments 20 times. A later analysis grouped co-occurring TCRs with DBSCAN, adding TCRdist sequence similarity when clustering within HLA-allele-positive subsets. Repertoires with fewer than 30,000 or more than 120,000 public chains were left out of co-occurrence clustering, as were a handful of repertoires with anomalous nucleotide sharing. TCRdb obtained this table from immuneACCESS and retained in-frame rearrangements with V and J assigned. These tables miss some clones; where compared with another copy, unresolved V genes account for less than half of the shortfall, and the remainder is unexplained. From that table come the V and J calls and clone size; the DNA was used to work out D and trimming. This sample gives approximately 210,000 clones in total; about 77% of them show up just once. Approximately 2% of the sample goes to the ten largest clones.

Recombination connected TRBV18 to TRBJ1-2, with the identity of the D gene unclear. This receptor was obtained from a woman in her twenties or thirties in good health and CMV-seropositive. The sequenced sample consisted of PBMCs. The nucleotide sequence is given as TGTGCCAGCTCACCAGGCCGGGATTCGGGCTATGGCTACACCTTC. Translated, it gives CASSPGRDSGYGYTF.